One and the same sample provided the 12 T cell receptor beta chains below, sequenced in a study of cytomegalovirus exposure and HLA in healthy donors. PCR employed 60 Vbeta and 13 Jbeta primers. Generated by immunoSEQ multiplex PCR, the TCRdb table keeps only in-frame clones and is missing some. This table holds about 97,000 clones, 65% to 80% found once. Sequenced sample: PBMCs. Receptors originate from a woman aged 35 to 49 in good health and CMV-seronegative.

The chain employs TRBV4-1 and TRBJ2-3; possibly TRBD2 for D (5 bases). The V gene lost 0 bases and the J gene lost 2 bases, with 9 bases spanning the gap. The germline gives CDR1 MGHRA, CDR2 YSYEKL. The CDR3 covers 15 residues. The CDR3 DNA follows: TGCGCCAGCAGCCAAGAGTCTCGGGACACAGATACGCAGTATTTT. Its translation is CASSQESRDTDTQYF.

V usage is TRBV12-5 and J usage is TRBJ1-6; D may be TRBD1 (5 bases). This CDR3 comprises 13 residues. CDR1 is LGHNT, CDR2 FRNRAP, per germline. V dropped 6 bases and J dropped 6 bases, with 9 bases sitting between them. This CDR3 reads CASGRTSNSPLHF. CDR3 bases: TGTGCTAGTGGGCGGACAAGTAATTCACCCCTCCACTTT.

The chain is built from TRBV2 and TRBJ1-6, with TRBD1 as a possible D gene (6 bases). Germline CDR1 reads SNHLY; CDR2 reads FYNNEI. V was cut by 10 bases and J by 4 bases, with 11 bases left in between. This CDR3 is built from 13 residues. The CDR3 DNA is TGTGCCATTACTGACAGGTATAATTCACCCCTCCACTTT. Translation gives CAITDRYNSPLHF.

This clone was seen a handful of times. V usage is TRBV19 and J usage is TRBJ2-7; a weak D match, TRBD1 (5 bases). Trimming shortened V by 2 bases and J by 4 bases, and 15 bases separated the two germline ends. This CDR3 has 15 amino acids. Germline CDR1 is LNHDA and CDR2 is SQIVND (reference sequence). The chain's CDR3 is CASSITAGRNYEQYF. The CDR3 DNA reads TGTGCCAGTAGTATAACGGCAGGGCGAAATTACGAGCAGTACTTC.

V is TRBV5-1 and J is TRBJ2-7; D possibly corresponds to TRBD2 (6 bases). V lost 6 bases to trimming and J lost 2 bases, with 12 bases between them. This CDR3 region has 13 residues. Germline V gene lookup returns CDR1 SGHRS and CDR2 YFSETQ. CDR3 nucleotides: TGCGCCAGCACCCGGGACTCGGCCTACGAGCAGTACTTC. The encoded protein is CASTRDSAYEQYF.

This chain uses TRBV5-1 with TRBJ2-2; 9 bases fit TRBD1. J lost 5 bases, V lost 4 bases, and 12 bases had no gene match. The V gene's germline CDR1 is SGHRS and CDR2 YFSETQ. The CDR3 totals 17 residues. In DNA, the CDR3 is TGCGCCAGCAGCGCCCAAAGGGGACAGGGAAGAACCGGGGAGCTGTTTTTT. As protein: CASSAQRGQGRTGELFF.

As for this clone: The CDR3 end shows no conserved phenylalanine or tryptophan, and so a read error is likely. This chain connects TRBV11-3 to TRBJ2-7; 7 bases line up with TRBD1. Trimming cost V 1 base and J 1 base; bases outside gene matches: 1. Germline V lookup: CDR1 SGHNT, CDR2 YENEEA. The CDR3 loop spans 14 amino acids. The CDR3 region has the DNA TGTGCCAGCAGCTTAGGGGACAGATCCTACGAGCAGTACTCC. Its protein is CASSLGDRSYEQYS.

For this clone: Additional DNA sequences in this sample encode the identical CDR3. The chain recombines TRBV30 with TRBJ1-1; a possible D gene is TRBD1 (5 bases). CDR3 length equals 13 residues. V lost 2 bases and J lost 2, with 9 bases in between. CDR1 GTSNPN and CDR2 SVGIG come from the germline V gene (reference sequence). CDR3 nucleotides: TGTGCCTGGAGTCCTACAGGAAACACTGAAGCTTTCTTT. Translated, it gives CAWSPTGNTEAFF.

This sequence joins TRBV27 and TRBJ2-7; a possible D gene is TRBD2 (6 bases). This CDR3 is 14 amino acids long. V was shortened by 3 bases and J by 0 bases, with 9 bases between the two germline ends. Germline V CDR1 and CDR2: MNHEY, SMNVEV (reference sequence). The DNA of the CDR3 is TGTGCCAGCAGTTTTCTCGGGAGCTCCTACGAGCAGTACTTC. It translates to CASSFLGSSYEQYF.

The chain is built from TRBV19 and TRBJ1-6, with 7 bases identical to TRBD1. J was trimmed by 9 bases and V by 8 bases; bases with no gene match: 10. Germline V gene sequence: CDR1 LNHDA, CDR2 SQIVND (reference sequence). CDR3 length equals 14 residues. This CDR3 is CASSIDRVGSPLHF. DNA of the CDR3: TGTGCCAGTTCCATCGACAGGGTTGGTTCACCCCTCCACTTT.

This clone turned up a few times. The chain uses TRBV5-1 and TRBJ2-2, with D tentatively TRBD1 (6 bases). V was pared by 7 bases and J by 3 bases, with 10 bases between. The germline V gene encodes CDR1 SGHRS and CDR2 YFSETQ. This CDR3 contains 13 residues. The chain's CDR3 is CASGQGHTGELFF. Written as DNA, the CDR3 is TGCGCCAGCGGCCAGGGGCACACCGGGGAGCTGTTTTTT.

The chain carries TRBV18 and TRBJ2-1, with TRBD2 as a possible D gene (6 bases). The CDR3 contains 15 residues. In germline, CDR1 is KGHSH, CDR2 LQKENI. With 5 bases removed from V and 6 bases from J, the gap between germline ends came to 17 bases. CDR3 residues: CASSTAGGFGNEQFF. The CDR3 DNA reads TGTGCCAGCTCAACCGCAGGAGGGTTCGGCAATGAGCAGTTCTTC.